These 29 T cell receptor beta chains share one sample of origin, sequenced in a study of blood T cell repertoires in COVID-19. TCRdb's copy holds only in-frame clones and misses some; the assay was immunoSEQ multiplex PCR. The table has 240,000 or so clones, approximately 80% seen once. Sequencing was done on a sample of peripheral blood. All receptors derive from a woman of 80 years or more with acute or convalescent COVID-19.

This clone was found a few times. This sequence joins TRBV7-2 and TRBJ1-3; unclear D gene. The CDR3 is made up of 16 amino acids. V gave up 5 bases and J gave up 1 base, with 15 bases separating them. From germline, CDR1 is SGHTA and CDR2 FQGNSA. The CDR3: CASSAQRVGSGNTIYF. CDR3 DNA sequence: TGTGCCAGCAGCGCTCAGAGGGTGGGGTCTGGAAACACCATATATTTT.

The table lists this clone with many counts. The chain has TRBV4-1 and TRBJ1-2; possible D gene TRBD1, 6 bases. The CDR3 has 14 residues. Trimming removed 1 base at V and 6 bases at J, with 12 bases between. Germline V gene sequence: CDR1 MGHRA, CDR2 YSYEKL. CDR3 residues: CASSQAGGSHGYTF. For the CDR3, the DNA is TGCGCCAGCAGCCAAGCTGGGGGCTCCCATGGCTACACCTTC.

This clone came up once. The V and J genes are TRBV7-8 and TRBJ2-5; the match to TRBD2 covers 16 bases. The germline CDR1 and CDR2 sequences are SGHVS and FQNEAQ. V shed 3 bases and J 5 bases; nucleotides not matched to a gene: 9. This CDR3 is built from 18 residues. The DNA of the CDR3 is TGTGCCAGCAGCTTCTCCGGGACTAGCGGGGGGGCCAGGGAGACCCAGTACTTC. The encoded protein is CASSFSGTSGGARETQYF.

The genes are TRBV7-9 and TRBJ2-1, with 14 bases lining up with TRBD2. V was pared by 5 bases and J by 8 bases, with 8 bases of the junction left unmatched. This CDR3 is 16 amino acids long. Germline V gene lookup returns CDR1 SEHNR and CDR2 FQNEAQ (reference sequence). The CDR3 sequence is CASSPWGTSGGYEQFF. Here the CDR3 DNA reads TGTGCCAGCAGCCCCTGGGGGACTAGCGGGGGCTATGAGCAGTTCTTC.

The genes are TRBV5-4 and TRBJ2-2; 8 positions match TRBD2. CDR1 and CDR2 (germline): SGHNT, YYREEE (reference sequence). With 0 bases clipped from V and 4 bases from J, the junction kept 2 bases outside the gene matches. CDR3 length: 15 amino acids. CDR3 bases: TGTGCCAGCAGCTTGGAAGCGGGAGTCACCGGGGAGCTGTTTTTT. It encodes CASSLEAGVTGELFF.

A single count supports this clone. The CDR3 DNA follows: TGCGCCAGCAGCTTGGGGGGCGGAATGAGCTATGGCTACACCTTC. Translation: CASSLGGGMSYGYTF. This rearrangement joins TRBV5-1 to TRBJ1-2, with D perhaps TRBD1 (5 bases). This CDR3 comprises 15 residues. Germline CDR1 and CDR2: SGHRS and YFSETQ. Trimming removed 0 bases from V and 4 bases from J, with 13 bases in between.

Remarks on this clone: Within the sample, other DNA sequences also encode this same CDR3. This chain joins TRBV5-1 and TRBJ1-5; D not certain. Trimming took 2 bases from V and 0 from J, leaving 9 bases between them. The CDR3 length is 15 residues. The V gene's germline CDR1 is SGHRS and CDR2 YFSETQ. CDR3 coding DNA: TGCGCCAGCAGCTTAGCCGGTGATAGCAATCAGCCCCAGCATTTT. This codes for CASSLAGDSNQPQHF.

The rearrangement joins TRBV7-2 to TRBJ2-1, with a possible D match to TRBD1 (6 bases). V gave up 4 bases and J gave up 7 bases, with 11 bases separating them. This CDR3 has 13 residues. The germline V gene has CDR1 SGHTA and CDR2 FQGNSA. The CDR3 region is CASSSTGINEQFF. For the CDR3, the DNA is TGTGCCAGCAGCTCTACAGGGATTAATGAGCAGTTCTTC.

This rearrangement joins TRBV6-6 to TRBJ1-3; 10 nucleotides match TRBD1. The CDR3 length is 15 residues. Germline V lookup: CDR1 MNHNY, CDR2 SVGAGI (reference sequence). Germline trimming cut 0 bases from V and 4 bases from J; bases unmatched to any gene: 0. CDR3: CASSYSGQGGNTIYF. The CDR3 DNA sequence: TGTGCCAGCAGTTACTCGGGACAGGGGGGAAACACCATATATTTT.

This sequence joins TRBV28 and TRBJ2-1; D is perhaps TRBD2 (6 bases). Per germline, CDR1 MDHEN and CDR2 SYDVKM. Trimming took 8 bases from V and 6 from J, leaving 17 bases between them. The CDR3 has 14 amino acids. DNA for the CDR3: TGTGCCAGCGCGGGACTCCTTCCCTTCAATGAGCAGTTCTTC. Translation gives CASAGLLPFNEQFF.

The gene calls are TRBV29-1 and TRBJ2-7; 7 nucleotides agree with TRBD2. The V gene's germline CDR1 is SQVTM and CDR2 ANQGSEA. This CDR3 is 14 amino acids long. V gave up 4 bases and J gave up 0 bases; unmatched junction bases: 6. CDR3 loop: CSVVPSGFSYEQYF. CDR3 in DNA: TGCAGCGTTGTACCTAGCGGATTCTCCTACGAGCAGTACTTC.

The chain couples TRBV6-4 to TRBJ2-1; possibly TRBD2 for D (5 bases). The germline CDR1 and CDR2 sequences are MRHNA and SNTAGT. The V and J ends lost 6 bases and 0 bases respectively, with 24 bases between them. This CDR3 spans 19 amino acids. The CDR3 DNA reads as TGTGCCAGCAGCCCCTCCCTTGGGAGCGGTCGGTACTCCTACAATGAGCAGTTCTTC. Its translation is CASSPSLGSGRYSYNEQFF.

The gene calls are TRBV18 and TRBJ2-7, with TRBD1 matching 7 bases. The CDR3 is 14 amino acids. With 6 bases clipped from V and 2 bases from J, the junction kept 7 bases outside the gene matches. Germline values: CDR1 KGHSH, CDR2 LQKENI. This chain's CDR3 is CASSLQGTTYEQYF. CDR3 DNA sequence: TGTGCCAGCTCTCTACAGGGGACCACCTACGAGCAGTACTTC. Full variable domain (rest looked up from reference TRBV18 and TRBJ2-7): NAGVMQNPRHLVRRRGQEARLRCSPMKGHSHVYWYRQLPEEGLKFMVYLQKENIIDESGMPKERFSAEFPKEGPSILRIQQVVRGDSAAYFCASSLQGTTYEQYFGPGTRLTVT.

This CDR3 reads CASSPSGTEAFF. The CDR3 coding sequence is TGTGCCAGCAGCCCCTCGGGCACTGAAGCTTTCTTT. V gene TRBV5-4 combines with J gene TRBJ1-1; D unclear. The CDR3 sequence is 12 residues long. V lost 4 bases and J lost 4, with 8 bases in between. Germline V lookup: CDR1 SGHNT, CDR2 YYREEE (reference sequence). Full variable domain (remainder filled in from reference TRBV5-4 and TRBJ1-1): ETGVTQSPTHLIKTRGQQVTLRCSSQSGHNTVSWYQQALGQGPQFIFQYYREEENGRGNFPPRFSGLQFPNYSSELNVNALELDDSALYLCASSPSGTEAFFGQGTRLTVV.

The chain employs TRBV10-3 and TRBJ1-2; 8 nucleotides align to TRBD1. In germline, CDR1 is ENHRY, CDR2 SYGVKD. With 2 bases clipped from V and 8 bases from J, the junction kept 19 bases outside the gene matches. CDR3 size: 18 residues. This chain's CDR3 is CAISETLPIDRGVKGYTF. In nucleotides, the CDR3 is TGTGCCATCAGTGAGACCTTACCTATCGACAGGGGAGTAAAAGGCTACACCTTC.

The chain combines TRBV19 with TRBJ1-2, with D possibly TRBD1 on 6 matching bases. Germline V gene lookup returns CDR1 LNHDA and CDR2 SQIVND (reference sequence). Trimming removed 5 bases at V and 7 bases at J, with 17 bases between. This CDR3 has 14 residues. CDR3: CASSWGRSDSGYTF. The CDR3 nucleotides are TGTGCCAGTAGTTGGGGGCGGTCCGATTCTGGCTACACCTTC.

In its sample, this clone was seen a few times. The rearrangement links TRBV5-1 to TRBJ1-5, with D maybe TRBD1 (5 bases). The CDR3 is 15 amino acids. Trimming stripped 4 bases from V and 7 bases from J, with 18 bases between. Germline-derived CDR1 and CDR2 are SGHRS and YFSETQ. The CDR3 bases are TGCGCCAGCAGCCTGGGTCCAGGGAACGGGCAGCCCCAGCATTTT. Translation gives CASSLGPGNGQPQHF.

The chain links TRBV28 to TRBJ2-3, with 16 bases matching TRBD2. Germline CDR1 and CDR2: MDHEN and SYDVKM. V was pared by 5 bases and J by 6 bases, with 8 bases of the junction left unmatched. The CDR3 has 17 amino acids. The DNA for the CDR3 is TGTGCCAGCAGTCCGGGACTAGCGGGGGGGCCGAGGGATACGCAGTATTTT. This sequence encodes CASSPGLAGGPRDTQYF.

The chain has TRBV5-1 and TRBJ2-1; 9 positions match TRBD2. CDR1 and CDR2 (germline): SGHRS, YFSETQ. Germline trimming cut 6 bases from V and 6 bases from J; bases unmatched to any gene: 16. The CDR3 runs 17 residues. The chain's CDR3 is CASKGGAGGGSGNEQFF. DNA of the CDR3: TGCGCCAGCAAAGGGGGAGCGGGGGGCGGTTCGGGCAATGAGCAGTTCTTC.

V gene TRBV6-5 combines with J gene TRBJ2-2; D perhaps matches TRBD2 (6 bases). From germline, CDR1 is MNHEY and CDR2 SVGAGI. V was clipped by 8 bases and J by 4 bases, with 11 bases between them. This CDR3 is 13 amino acids long. Written as DNA, the CDR3 is TGTGCCAGCGCGGGGTTCCGCACCGGGGAGCTGTTTTTT. This encodes CASAGFRTGELFF.

The J gene is TRBJ1-4, the V gene TRBV4-2, with D tentatively TRBD1 (6 bases). V lost 4 bases and J lost 8, with 17 bases in between. CDR3 size: 15 residues. Germline V CDR1 and CDR2: LGHNA, YNFKEQ. The CDR3: CASSPDHGTTEKLFF. CDR3 in DNA: TGTGCCAGCAGCCCTGATCACGGGACAACCGAAAAACTGTTTTTT.

The table lists this clone with a few counts. The CDR3 sequence: CASSGTSGGWEQYF. CDR3 bases: TGTGCCAGCAGCGGGACTAGCGGGGGCTGGGAGCAGTACTTC. The chain employs TRBV21-1 and TRBJ2-7; TRBD2 reflects the table's D call only, with no check against the DNA. TRBV21-1 is assigned pseudogene status. The length of the CDR3 is 14 residues.

The chain employs TRBV5-1 and TRBJ1-6, with a tentative D call TRBD1 (6 bases). This CDR3 comprises 14 residues. V was shortened by 1 base and J by 8 bases, with 10 bases between the two germline ends. Germline V gene sequence: CDR1 SGHRS, CDR2 YFSETQ. CDR3 sequence reads: CASSLTGMDSPLHF. CDR3 sequence (DNA): TGCGCCAGCAGCTTGACAGGGATGGATTCACCCCTCCACTTT.

The chain recombines TRBV5-8 with TRBJ1-5; the D gene is possibly TRBD1 (5 bases). Trimming stripped 2 bases from V and 4 bases from J, with 13 bases between. The CDR3 runs to 15 residues. Germline V gene sequence: CDR1 SGHTS, CDR2 YDEGEE. The DNA of the CDR3 is TGTGCCAGCAGCTTAAGGGGAGGGTTGAATCAGCCCCAGCATTTT. It specifies CASSLRGGLNQPQHF.

This clone was seen a single time. The sample has other DNA sequences that encode this CDR3 too. The genes are TRBV19 and TRBJ1-5; D call uncertain. Germline V gene data show CDR1 as LNHDA and CDR2 as SQIVND (reference sequence). V dropped 3 bases and J dropped 5 bases, with 8 bases sitting between them. There are 13 residues in the CDR3. In nucleotides, the CDR3 is TGTGCCAGTAGTATGGGAGGAGATCAGCCCCAGCATTTT. Amino acid sequence: CASSMGGDQPQHF.

On this clone: An end of the junction differs from the germline gene, which may be a read error. V usage is TRBV6-4 and J usage is TRBJ1-1; the D is unclear. Germline CDR1 MRHNA, CDR2 SNTAGT. This CDR3 has 13 amino acids. The chain's CDR3 is CASSDPEVGGRGF. Here the CDR3 DNA reads TGTGCCAGCAGTGACCCCGAAGTGGGCGGGCGGGGCTTT.

This rearrangement joins TRBV28 to TRBJ2-7, with D perhaps TRBD1 (5 bases). V gave up 8 bases and J gave up 0 bases, with 14 bases separating them. Germline assignment: CDR1 MDHEN and CDR2 SYDVKM. This CDR3 has 14 residues. CDR3 in DNA: TGTGCCAGCCTAGGGGCCCCCTACTCCTACGAGCAGTACTTC. It specifies CASLGAPYSYEQYF.

This chain joins TRBV5-6 and TRBJ2-3; D is perhaps TRBD2 (6 bases). The germline V gene encodes CDR1 SGHDT and CDR2 YYEEEE. The CDR3 runs to 14 residues. The V end lost 3 bases, the J end lost 2 bases, and 10 bases lay between the germline ends. The CDR3 reads CASSYGGFTDTQYF. Here the CDR3 DNA reads TGTGCCAGCAGCTATGGGGGGTTCACAGATACGCAGTATTTT.

The chain recombines TRBV6-5 with TRBJ1-5, with 10 positions matching TRBD1. The junction had 3 bases not matched to a gene; V was cut back by 5 bases and J by 5 bases. The CDR3 spans 14 residues. Per germline, CDR1 MNHEY and CDR2 SVGAGI. DNA of the CDR3: TGTGCCAGCAGTCCCGACAGGGGGCATCAGCCCCAGCATTTT. Amino acids: CASSPDRGHQPQHF.